This T cell receptor (beta chain) was retrieved from a study of radiotherapy plus CTLA-4 blockade in lung cancer. This table comes from immunoSEQ multiplex PCR, and its TCRdb copy is limited to in-frame clones, with some not included. This sample has roughly 50,000 clones, with roughly 80% found just once. Germline V gene sequence: CDR1 MGHRA, CDR2 YSYEKL. The trim removed 4 bases at V and 3 bases at J, leaving 3 bases unmatched. CDR3 length equals 14 residues. The sequence came from a human donor with non-small cell lung cancer who had stable disease on radiotherapy plus ipilimumab. Sequences were derived from peripheral blood, sampled from a patient treated with radiotherapy plus ipilimumab. The V and J genes are TRBV4-1 and TRBJ2-5; TRBD1 matches at 9 bases. The CDR3 loop is CASSPRTGEETQYF. CDR3 in DNA: TGCGCCAGCAGCCCACGGACAGGGGAAGAGACCCAGTACTTC.